A selection of T cell receptor beta chains follows, all from one sample in a study of T cell repertoires in cytomegalovirus infection. These receptors are not linked to any known antigen. TCRdb reprocessed the reads via MiXCR and lists one record per CDR3 protein. Of about half a million distinct CDR3 sequences listed, 33% are singletons. The specimen comprised cultured PBMCs, sampled from culture after CMV antigen stimulation. Receptors originate from a human donor in good health (CMV status not recorded). Some clones in this sample may be carry-over from other donors' samples. Each CDR3 is given with its conserved first and last residue. D genes are given only for firm matches. Size values are once, few and many counts, or a class for expanded clones, and some rows have none.

TRBD2 | - | TRBJ2-5 | TRBV5-1 | TGCGCCAGCAGCTTGTCGGCTAGCGGTCAAGAGACCCAGTACTTC | CASSLSASGQETQYF
- | many | TRBJ2-3 | TRBV7-2 | TGTGCCAGCAGCCCATTTTATCGAGATACGCAGTATTTT | CASSPFYRDTQYF
TRBD1 | - | TRBJ2-3 | TRBV12-3/TRBV12-4 | TGTGCCAGCAGTTTAGGACAGGGCGGTGGGGATACGCAGTATTTT | CASSLGQGGGDTQYF
- | - | TRBJ2-6 | TRBV6-2/TRBV6-3 | TGTGCCAGCAGTTACGAGGGAACCGGGGCCAACGTCCTGACTTTC | CASSYEGTGANVLTF
- | few | TRBJ2-3 | TRBV5-5 | TGTGCCAGCAGCTTGACGGGTGGGGGAATTGTTACGCAGTATTTT | CASSLTGGGIVTQYF
- | few | TRBJ2-6 | TRBV12-5 | TGTGCTAGTGGTTTAACCCGGCGGGACTCTGGGGCCAACGTCCTGACTTTC | CASGLTRRDSGANVLTF
TRBD1 | - | TRBJ1-2 | TRBV7-2 | TGTGCCAGCAGCTCCCGGGGCCAGGGGGCGCGGGGCTACACCTTC | CASSSRGQGARGYTF
- | - | TRBJ1-1 | TRBV19 | TGTGCCAGTAGGGGTCCCTTGAACACTGAAGCTTTCTTT | CASRGPLNTEAFF
TRBD2 | few | TRBJ2-3 | TRBV7-2 | TGTGCCAGCAGCTTAGTTAGCGGGAGGGCCTTCACAGATACGCAGTATTTT | CASSLVSGRAFTDTQYF
TRBD2 | few | TRBJ2-2 | TRBV7-9 | TGTGCCAGCAGCCCCGGACTAGCGGGAGTCACCGGGGAGCTGTTTTTT | CASSPGLAGVTGELFF
TRBD2 | - | TRBJ2-1 | TRBV5-4 | TGTGCCAGCAGCCGCTTAGGGGGGAGCGGGGGCAATGAGCAGTTCTTC | CASSRLGGSGGNEQFF
TRBD1 | - | TRBJ1-4 | TRBV12-3/TRBV12-4 | TGTGCCAGCAGTTTAGCGCCGGGACAGCAATATGAAAAACTGTTTTTT | CASSLAPGQQYEKLFF
TRBD2 | - | TRBJ2-3 | TRBV6-2/TRBV6-3 | TGTGCCAGCATCGGACTAGCGGGAGCCCCAGATACGCAGTATTTT | CASIGLAGAPDTQYF
TRBD1 | few | TRBJ2-7 | TRBV7-2 | TGTGCCAGCAGCTTAGGAGGCTGGGACAGGGCTCCCTACGAGCAGTACTTC | CASSLGGWDRAPYEQYF
- | - | TRBJ1-1 | TRBV28 | TGTGCCAGCAGTCGGGGGGGCCCGGGCACTGAAGCTTTCTTT | CASSRGGPGTEAFF
- | - | TRBJ1-5 | TRBV27 | TGTGCCAGCAGCTCATATAGTTATCAGCCCCAGCATTTT | CASSSYSYQPQHF
- | - | TRBJ1-1 | TRBV6-6 | TGTGCCAGCAGTTACCTGGCAGGGACGGCTGAAGCTTTCTTT | CASSYLAGTAEAFF
TRBD1 | - | TRBJ2-1 | TRBV7-9 | TGTGCCAGCAGACTAGACAGGGGCCGGCTCAATGAGCAGTTCTTC | CASRLDRGRLNEQFF
TRBD1 | - | TRBJ2-7 | TRBV7-2 | TGTGCCGGCAGTCCACAGGGGTCGGCGCCCTACGAGCAGTACTTC | CAGSPQGSAPYEQYF
- | once | TRBJ2-1 | TRBV10-3 | TGTGCCATCGCAGGGCAAACCAATGAGCAGTTCTTC | CAIAGQTNEQFF
TRBD1 | many | TRBJ2-3 | TRBV7-2 | TGTGCCACCAGGGGACAGGGGGAGTTTGATACGCAGTATTTT | CATRGQGEFDTQYF
- | few | TRBJ2-1 | TRBV6-2/TRBV6-3 | TGTGCCAGCAGTTACGGATATGAGCAGTTCTTC | CASSYGYEQFF
TRBD2 | few | TRBJ2-1 | TRBV4-3 | TGCGCCAGCAGCCAAAGGACTAGCGGGGGTCCCTACAATGAGCAGTTCTTC | CASSQRTSGGPYNEQFF
TRBD1 | - | TRBJ1-4 | TRBV7-2 | TGTGCCAGCAGCTTAGGCGGGACAGGCCCAGGGGGGTTGTTTTTT | CASSLGGTGPGGLFF
- | - | TRBJ1-1 | TRBV30 | TGTGCAGCTGGGGTAATCCACACTGAAGCTTTCTTT | CAAGVIHTEAFF
- | few | TRBJ1-5 | TRBV12-3/TRBV12-4 | TGTGCCAGCGGGACATCAGGGGATCAGCCCCAGCATTTT | CASGTSGDQPQHF
TRBD1 | - | TRBJ1-5 | TRBV7-8 | TGTGCCAGCAGCTTTCGACAGGGGGCTTTCAGCAATCAGCCCCAGCATTTT | CASSFRQGAFSNQPQHF
- | - | TRBJ2-3 | TRBV27 | TGTGCCAGCAGTACTGGTTTCCCAGATACGCAGTATTTT | CASSTGFPDTQYF
TRBD2 | - | TRBJ2-2 | TRBV6-2/TRBV6-3 | TGTGCCAGCAGTTCCAGCGGGGAGGCCGGGGAGCTGTTTTTT | CASSSSGEAGELFF
TRBD2 | few | TRBJ2-3 | TRBV10-3 | TGTGCCATCAGAAAAGGACTAGAGGATACGCAGTATTTT | CAIRKGLEDTQYF
- | - | TRBJ2-2 | TRBV6-5 | TGTGCCAGCAGTTACTCGATAGGGGGGATCGGGGAGCTGTTTTTT | CASSYSIGGIGELFF
- | - | TRBJ2-7 | TRBV20-1 | TGCAGTGCTAGATCAAGGAGGGGGAACCTCACCTACGAGCAGTACTTC | CSARSRRGNLTYEQYF
- | few | TRBJ2-1 | TRBV7-4 | TGTGCCAGCAGCTTAGGCCTAAATACCGACAGAGAGCAGTTCTTC | CASSLGLNTDREQFF
- | - | TRBJ1-4 | TRBV12-3/TRBV12-4 | TGTGCCAGCAGGAAGCGGGGTGGGCCGGCTAATGAAAAACTGTTTTTT | CASRKRGGPANEKLFF
- | few | TRBJ1-1 | TRBV11-2 | TGTGCCAGCAGCCCCAGTGGAGGATCCACTGAAGCTTTCTTT | CASSPSGGSTEAFF
- | - | TRBJ2-7 | TRBV6-2/TRBV6-3 | TGTGCCAGCACCCTAGCAGGGTCCTACGAGCAGTACTTC | CASTLAGSYEQYF
- | - | TRBJ1-2 | TRBV6-1 | TGTGCCACTTCCCGCGGGGAGGGGTATGGCTACACCTTC | CATSRGEGYGYTF
TRBD1 | - | TRBJ1-5 | TRBV6-2/TRBV6-3 | TGTGCCAGCAGTATATGGACAGGGCGGGATCAGCCCCAGCATTTT | CASSIWTGRDQPQHF
TRBD2 | - | TRBJ2-3 | TRBV7-2 | TGTGCCAGCAGCTCCCGCGGGGGAGGAGCAGATACGCAGTATTTT | CASSSRGGGADTQYF
- | once | TRBJ1-1 | TRBV11-2 | TGTGCCAGCAGCACCCGGGACCATGCTGAAGCTTTCTTT | CASSTRDHAEAFF
TRBD1 | - | TRBJ2-3 | TRBV19 | TGTGCCAGTAGTACGGGACAGGGGGCAGATACGCAGTATTTT | CASSTGQGADTQYF
- | - | TRBJ2-1 | TRBV19 | TGTGCCAGTGCATCGCGGACCCTCTACAATGAGCAGTTCTTC | CASASRTLYNEQFF
- | few | TRBJ2-1 | TRBV7-2 | TGTGCCAGCAGCTTAGTTCCGCAACGGGAGCAGTTCTTC | CASSLVPQREQFF
- | few | TRBJ1-2 | TRBV7-9 | TGTGCCAGCAGCTTAGCAGGGAGCTACTATGGCTACACCTTC | CASSLAGSYYGYTF
- | few | TRBJ1-1 | TRBV19 | TGTGCCAGTACCCCAAGAAGGGCGGGCAAGAACACTGAAGCTTTCTTT | CASTPRRAGKNTEAFF
- | few | TRBJ1-2 | TRBV7-2 | TGTGCCAGCAGCTTAGAGGCGCATGGCTACACCTTC | CASSLEAHGYTF
TRBD2 | - | TRBJ2-5 | TRBV12-3/TRBV12-4 | TGTGCCAGCAGTTTTGGACTAGCGGGAGGTCTGGCAGAGACCCAGTACTTC | CASSFGLAGGLAETQYF